Listed below are T cell receptor beta chains from one sample, sequenced in a study of blood T cells in healthy people across ages. Each CDR3 protein gets one entry after TCRdb re-called the 5' RACE reads with MiXCR. Of fewer than 800,000 distinct CDR3 sequences in the sample, more than 40% were seen once. The sample taken for sequencing was blood. These receptors were taken from a woman aged 60 to 75 in good health. Both conserved end residues are part of each CDR3. Each record gives: D gene, clone size, J gene, V gene, CDR3 length, CDR3 protein, CDR3 DNA. D genes are given only for firm matches. Clone size is not always given. Where it is, it says once, few, many or a class for expanded clones.

D gene: NA
clone size: NA
J gene: TRBJ1-2
V gene: TRBV7-2
CDR3 length: 12
CDR3 protein: CASSLAFYGYTF
CDR3 DNA: TGTGCCAGCAGCTTAGCCTTCTATGGCTACACCTTC

D gene: NA
clone size: many
J gene: TRBJ2-3
V gene: TRBV20-1
CDR3 length: 15
CDR3 protein: CSAKPPGSSGYTQYF
CDR3 DNA: TGCAGTGCGAAACCCCCCGGCAGTTCTGGGTATACGCAGTATTTT

D gene: NA
clone size: few
J gene: TRBJ2-7
V gene: TRBV7-2
CDR3 length: 15
CDR3 protein: CASSTNRGGGYEQYF
CDR3 DNA: TGTGCCAGCAGCACCAATCGAGGGGGAGGCTACGAGCAGTACTTC

D gene: NA
clone size: NA
J gene: TRBJ2-1
V gene: TRBV28
CDR3 length: 14
CDR3 protein: CASSLLSGLRAQFF
CDR3 DNA: TGTGCCAGCAGTTTATTGTCGGGTTTAAGGGCGCAGTTCTTC

D gene: TRBD1
clone size: NA
J gene: TRBJ1-1
V gene: TRBV7-9
CDR3 length: 13
CDR3 protein: CTSSEWDRGGAFF
CDR3 DNA: TGTACCAGCAGCGAATGGGACAGGGGGGGAGCTTTCTTT

D gene: TRBD1
clone size: once
J gene: TRBJ2-5
V gene: TRBV20-1
CDR3 length: 14
CDR3 protein: CSARGTGDRETQYF
CDR3 DNA: TGCAGTGCGAGGGGGACAGGAGATAGGGAGACCCAGTACTTC

D gene: NA
clone size: few
J gene: TRBJ1-2
V gene: TRBV5-5
CDR3 length: 17
CDR3 protein: CASSLDVGQMDHYGYTF
CDR3 DNA: TGTGCCAGCAGCTTGGATGTGGGCCAAATGGACCACTATGGCTACACCTTC

D gene: TRBD2
clone size: NA
J gene: TRBJ2-3
V gene: TRBV10-3
CDR3 length: 16
CDR3 protein: CAISGGRPLSTDTQYF
CDR3 DNA: TGTGCCATCTCAGGCGGGAGGCCCCTAAGCACAGATACGCAGTATTTT

D gene: NA
clone size: few
J gene: TRBJ2-3
V gene: TRBV9
CDR3 length: 15
CDR3 protein: CASSRGDRPTDTQYF
CDR3 DNA: TGTGCCAGCAGCCGGGGGGACAGGCCCACAGATACGCAGTATTTT

D gene: NA
clone size: NA
J gene: TRBJ2-7
V gene: TRBV5-1
CDR3 length: 14
CDR3 protein: CASSPVGSPYEQYF
CDR3 DNA: TGCGCCAGCAGCCCGGTTGGGAGCCCATACGAGCAGTACTTC

D gene: NA
clone size: once
J gene: TRBJ1-1
V gene: TRBV20-1
CDR3 length: 12
CDR3 protein: CSAGLGDYEAFF
CDR3 DNA: TGCAGTGCTGGGCTAGGGGACTATGAAGCTTTCTTT